This T cell receptor (beta chain) came from a study of T cells in Graves' hyperthyroidism and ophthalmopathy. Findings of the study overall: Ophthalmopathy was separated from stable hyperthyroidism by a 13 V-J model. Before onset, ophthalmopathy was predicted by the model a median approximately 6.7 months earlier.

TCR beta CDR3 sequences were amplified from RNA transcripts. Primed by the HTBI set, a first-round RT-PCR was run on the TCR CDR3. TCRdb ran MiXCR on the multiplex PCR reads and lists one entry per CDR3 protein. The sample lists roughly 500,000 distinct CDR3 sequences; over 45% were seen once. Those patients with uncontrolled infection, other autoimmune disease, pregnancy or lactation were excluded. This clonotype appeared many times. Its antigen remains unidentified. V was trimmed by 6 bases and J by 13 bases, leaving 22 bases between them. The germline CDR1 and CDR2 sequences are DFQATT and SNEGSKA (reference sequence). The CDR3 is made up of 13 amino acids.

The sample taken for sequencing was peripheral blood or thyroid tissue (not recorded which). This chain links TRBV20-1 with TRBJ1-5, with D possibly TRBD1 on 6 matching bases. This TCR came from an adult woman with Graves' disease, either hyperthyroidism or ophthalmopathy (not recorded which). CDR3 sequence (DNA): TGCAGTGCCCCCGGGACACGTGGGACCCGTCAGCATTTT. As protein: CSAPGTRGTRQHF.